A selection of T cell receptor beta chains follows, all from one sample in a study of blood T cell repertoires in COVID-19. Only in-frame clones appear in the TCRdb table, and some are missing; sequencing was by immunoSEQ multiplex PCR. This sample has about 60,000 clones; about three quarters occur once, and the top ten carry about 20%. The sample was peripheral blood. These receptors came from a man aged 45-65 years with active or convalescent COVID-19. Each CDR3 is given with its conserved first and last residue. Each record gives: clone size, D gene, V gene, J gene, CDR3 length, CDR3 DNA, CDR3 protein. A D gene is named only where the DNA matches it firmly. Not all rows give a size; the values are once, few, many and, for expanded clones, a class.

clone_size: NA; d_call: TRBD1; v_call: TRBV7-2; j_call: TRBJ2-2; cdr3_length: 18; cdr3_nt: TGTGCCAGCAGCGCACCCGGGACAGGAGCTTCAGGCACCGGGGAGCTGTTTTTT; cdr3_aa: CASSAPGTGASGTGELFF
clone_size: NA; d_call: TRBD1; v_call: TRBV9; j_call: TRBJ2-3; cdr3_length: 14; cdr3_nt: TGTGCCAGCAGCGAACAGGGGAGCACAGATACGCAGTATTTT; cdr3_aa: CASSEQGSTDTQYF
clone_size: NA; d_call: NA; v_call: TRBV19; j_call: TRBJ2-2; cdr3_length: 14; cdr3_nt: TGTGCCAGTAGTATAGATCTTCAGACCGGGGAGCTGTTTTTT; cdr3_aa: CASSIDLQTGELFF
clone_size: NA; d_call: NA; v_call: TRBV18; j_call: TRBJ2-7; cdr3_length: 11; cdr3_nt: TGTGCCAGCGCCCAATTAGACGAGCAGTACTTC; cdr3_aa: CASAQLDEQYF
clone_size: NA; d_call: TRBD2; v_call: TRBV19; j_call: TRBJ2-1; cdr3_length: 16; cdr3_nt: TGTGCCAGTAAATCACTAGCGGGAGTTTCTTATCATGAGCAGTTCTTC; cdr3_aa: CASKSLAGVSYHEQFF
clone_size: NA; d_call: TRBD1; v_call: TRBV15; j_call: TRBJ2-3; cdr3_length: 14; cdr3_nt: TGTGCCACCAGCAGAGATCAATTGGGACAGACGCAGTATTTT; cdr3_aa: CATSRDQLGQTQYF
clone_size: NA; d_call: NA; v_call: TRBV12-3/TRBV12-4; j_call: TRBJ2-7; cdr3_length: 13; cdr3_nt: TGTGCCAGCAGTTTTGAGGTGTCCTACGAGCAGTACTTC; cdr3_aa: CASSFEVSYEQYF
clone_size: NA; d_call: TRBD1; v_call: TRBV7-2; j_call: TRBJ2-7; cdr3_length: 14; cdr3_nt: TGTGCCAGCAGCTCACCAGGGGGCACCTACGAGCAGTACTTC; cdr3_aa: CASSSPGGTYEQYF
clone_size: NA; d_call: TRBD1; v_call: TRBV3-1/TRBV3-2; j_call: TRBJ2-7; cdr3_length: 15; cdr3_nt: TGTGCCAGCAGCCAAGGAGGGACAACAGGGGGCGCACAGTACTTC; cdr3_aa: CASSQGGTTGGAQYF
clone_size: NA; d_call: TRBD1; v_call: TRBV7-8; j_call: TRBJ2-1; cdr3_length: 16; cdr3_nt: TGTGCCAGCAGCCCGGGGGGACAGGGAGGATTAATTGAGCAGTTCTTC; cdr3_aa: CASSPGGQGGLIEQFF
clone_size: NA; d_call: NA; v_call: TRBV24-1; j_call: TRBJ1-1; cdr3_length: 14; cdr3_nt: TGTGCCACCAGTGTTACCTCACTCAGGACTGAAGCTTTCTTT; cdr3_aa: CATSVTSLRTEAFF
clone_size: NA; d_call: NA; v_call: TRBV20-1; j_call: TRBJ2-3; cdr3_length: 11; cdr3_nt: TGCAGTGCTAATTCTGTTGATACGCAGTATTTT; cdr3_aa: CSANSVDTQYF
clone_size: few; d_call: TRBD2; v_call: TRBV6-1; j_call: TRBJ2-5; cdr3_length: 18; cdr3_nt: TGTGCCAGCAGTGAATCCCTAGGGCAGCGGGGGGGAAAAGAGACCCAGTACTTC; cdr3_aa: CASSESLGQRGGKETQYF
clone_size: NA; d_call: NA; v_call: TRBV9; j_call: TRBJ1-2; cdr3_length: 12; cdr3_nt: TGTGCCAGCAACTCGCCGCACGCTGGCTACACCTTC; cdr3_aa: CASNSPHAGYTF
clone_size: once; d_call: NA; v_call: TRBV11-3; j_call: TRBJ2-3; cdr3_length: 13; cdr3_nt: TGTGCCAGCAGCCGACCGGGAACAGATACGCAGTATTTT; cdr3_aa: CASSRPGTDTQYF
clone_size: NA; d_call: NA; v_call: TRBV18; j_call: TRBJ1-5; cdr3_length: 12; cdr3_nt: TGTGCCAGCTCAGACGGGGATCAGCCCCAGCATTTT; cdr3_aa: CASSDGDQPQHF